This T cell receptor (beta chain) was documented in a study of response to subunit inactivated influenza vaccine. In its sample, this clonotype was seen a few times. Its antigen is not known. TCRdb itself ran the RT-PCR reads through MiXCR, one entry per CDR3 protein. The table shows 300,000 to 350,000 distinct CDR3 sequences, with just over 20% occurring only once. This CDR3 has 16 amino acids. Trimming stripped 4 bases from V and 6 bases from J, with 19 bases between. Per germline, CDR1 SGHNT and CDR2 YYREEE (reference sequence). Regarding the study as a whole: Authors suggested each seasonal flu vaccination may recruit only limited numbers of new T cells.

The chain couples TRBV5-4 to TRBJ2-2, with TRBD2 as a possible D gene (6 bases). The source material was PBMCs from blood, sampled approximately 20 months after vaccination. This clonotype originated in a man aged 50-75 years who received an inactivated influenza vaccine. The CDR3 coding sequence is TGTGCCAGCAGCCTGTTGGCGGGAAGAGGTGCCGGGGAGCTGTTTTTT. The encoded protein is CASSLLAGRGAGELFF.